This T cell receptor (beta chain) was found in a study of cytomegalovirus exposure and HLA in healthy donors. The primer mix had 60 Vbeta and 13 Jbeta primers. The assay was immunoSEQ multiplex PCR, and TCRdb's table has in-frame clones only and misses some. Of 110,000 to 150,000 clones in the sample, about three quarters are singletons; the top ten hold 3.9%. V was cut by 2 bases and J by 6 bases, with 13 bases left in between. Germline V gene lookup returns CDR1 SNHLY and CDR2 FYNNEI. The CDR3 has 14 amino acids. The chain combines TRBV2 with TRBJ1-2; the D is unclear. The origin of this receptor is a man aged 18 to 35 in good health and CMV-seronegative. Sequenced input: PBMCs. The CDR3 DNA reads TGTGCCAGCAGTGAACCCCCGGGGATAGATGGCTACACCTTC. Protein: CASSEPPGIDGYTF.